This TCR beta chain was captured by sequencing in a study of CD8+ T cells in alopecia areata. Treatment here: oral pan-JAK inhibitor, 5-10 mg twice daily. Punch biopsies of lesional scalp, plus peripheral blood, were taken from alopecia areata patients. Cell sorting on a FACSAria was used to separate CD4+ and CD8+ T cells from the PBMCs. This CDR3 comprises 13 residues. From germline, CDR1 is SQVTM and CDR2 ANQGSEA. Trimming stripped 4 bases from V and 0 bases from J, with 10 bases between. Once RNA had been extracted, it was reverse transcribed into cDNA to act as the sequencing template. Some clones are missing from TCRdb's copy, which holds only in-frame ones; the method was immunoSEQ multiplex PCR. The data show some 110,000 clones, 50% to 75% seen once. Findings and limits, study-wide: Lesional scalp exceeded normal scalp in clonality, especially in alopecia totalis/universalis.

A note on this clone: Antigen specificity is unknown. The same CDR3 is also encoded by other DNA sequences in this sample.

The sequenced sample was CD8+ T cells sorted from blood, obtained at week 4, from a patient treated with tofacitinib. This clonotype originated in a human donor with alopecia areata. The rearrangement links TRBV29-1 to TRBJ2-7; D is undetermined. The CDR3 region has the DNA TGCAGCGTTGCCCCGGGTTTCTCCTACGAGCAGTACTTC. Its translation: CSVAPGFSYEQYF.